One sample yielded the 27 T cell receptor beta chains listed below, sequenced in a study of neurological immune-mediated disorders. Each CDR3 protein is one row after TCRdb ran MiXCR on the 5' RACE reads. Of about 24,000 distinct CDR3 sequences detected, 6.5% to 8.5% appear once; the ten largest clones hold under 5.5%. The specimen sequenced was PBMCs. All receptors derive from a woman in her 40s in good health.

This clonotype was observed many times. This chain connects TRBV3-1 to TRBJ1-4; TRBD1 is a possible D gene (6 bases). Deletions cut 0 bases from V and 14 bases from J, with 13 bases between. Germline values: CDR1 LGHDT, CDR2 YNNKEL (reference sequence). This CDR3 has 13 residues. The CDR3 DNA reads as TGTGCCAGCAGCCAAGAACAGGGCGCACGCCTGTTTTTT. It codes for CASSQEQGARLFF.

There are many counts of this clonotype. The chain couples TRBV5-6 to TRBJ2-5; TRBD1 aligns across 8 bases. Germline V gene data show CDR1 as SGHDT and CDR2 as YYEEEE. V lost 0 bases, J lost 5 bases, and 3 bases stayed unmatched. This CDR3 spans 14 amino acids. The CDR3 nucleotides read TGTGCCAGCAGCTTGGTAAACAGGGGGGAGACCCAGTACTTC. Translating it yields CASSLVNRGETQYF.

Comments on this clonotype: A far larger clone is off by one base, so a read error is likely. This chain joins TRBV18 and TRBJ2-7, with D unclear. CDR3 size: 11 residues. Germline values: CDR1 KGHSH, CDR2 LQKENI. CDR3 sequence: CASSHSYQQYF. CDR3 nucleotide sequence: TGTGCCAGCTCCCACTCCTACCAGCAGTACTTC. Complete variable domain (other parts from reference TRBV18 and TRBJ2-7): NAGVMQNPRHLVRRRGQEARLRCSPMKGHSHVYWYRQLPEEGLKFMVYLQKENIIDESGMPKERFSAEFPKEGPSILRIQQVVRGDSAAYFCASSHSYQQYFGPGTRLTVT.

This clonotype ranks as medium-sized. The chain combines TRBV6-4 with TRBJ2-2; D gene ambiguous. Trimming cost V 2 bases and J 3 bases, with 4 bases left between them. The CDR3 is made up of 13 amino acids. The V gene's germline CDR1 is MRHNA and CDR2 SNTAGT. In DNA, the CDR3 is TGTGCCAGCAGTGACAGGGACACCGGGGAGCTGTTTTTT. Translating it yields CASSDRDTGELFF.

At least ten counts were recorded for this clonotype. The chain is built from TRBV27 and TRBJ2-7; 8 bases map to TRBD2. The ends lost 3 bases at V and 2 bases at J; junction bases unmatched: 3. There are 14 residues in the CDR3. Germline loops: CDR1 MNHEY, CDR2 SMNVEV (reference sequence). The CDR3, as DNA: TGTGCCAGCAGTTTTTCGGGGGGGCCCTACGAGCAGTACTTC. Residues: CASSFSGGPYEQYF.

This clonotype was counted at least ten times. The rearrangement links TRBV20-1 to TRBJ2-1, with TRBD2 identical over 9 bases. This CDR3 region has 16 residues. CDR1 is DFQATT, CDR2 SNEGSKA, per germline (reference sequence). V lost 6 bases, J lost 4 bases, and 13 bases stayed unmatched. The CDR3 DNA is TGCAGTGCGGAGGAATGGAAAGCGGGAGGTTACAATGAGCAGTTCTTC. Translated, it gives CSAEEWKAGGYNEQFF.

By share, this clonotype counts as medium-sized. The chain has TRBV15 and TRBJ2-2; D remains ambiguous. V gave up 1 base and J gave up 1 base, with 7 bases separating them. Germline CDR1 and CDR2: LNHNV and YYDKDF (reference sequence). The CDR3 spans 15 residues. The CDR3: CATSRVNRNTGELFF. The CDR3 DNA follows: TGTGCCACCAGCAGAGTTAATAGGAACACCGGGGAGCTGTTTTTT. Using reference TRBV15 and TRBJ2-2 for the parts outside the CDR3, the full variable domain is DAMVIQNPRYQVTQFGKPVTLSCSQTLNHNVMYWYQQKSSQAPKLLFHYYDKDFNNEADTPDNFQSRRPNTSFCFLDIRSPGLGDTAMYLCATSRVNRNTGELFFGEGSRLTVL.

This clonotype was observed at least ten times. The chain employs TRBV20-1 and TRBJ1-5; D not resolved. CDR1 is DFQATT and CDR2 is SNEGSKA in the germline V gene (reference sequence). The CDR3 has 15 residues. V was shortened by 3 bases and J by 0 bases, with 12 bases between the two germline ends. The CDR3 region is CSASKAHYSNQPQHF. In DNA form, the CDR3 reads TGCAGTGCTAGTAAAGCTCACTATAGCAATCAGCCCCAGCATTTT.

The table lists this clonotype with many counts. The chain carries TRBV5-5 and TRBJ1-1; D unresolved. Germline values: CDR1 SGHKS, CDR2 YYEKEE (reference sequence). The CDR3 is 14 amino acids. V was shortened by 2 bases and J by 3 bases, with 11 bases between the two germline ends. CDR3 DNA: TGTGCCAGCAGCTTAAAGGGTTTGGACACTGAAGCTTTCTTT. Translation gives CASSLKGLDTEAFF.

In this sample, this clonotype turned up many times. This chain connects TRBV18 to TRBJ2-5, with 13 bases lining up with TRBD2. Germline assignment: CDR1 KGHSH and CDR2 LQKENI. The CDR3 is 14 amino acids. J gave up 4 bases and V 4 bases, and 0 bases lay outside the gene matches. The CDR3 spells CASSRTSGRETQYF. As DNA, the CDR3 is TGTGCCAGCTCACGGACTAGCGGGAGAGAGACCCAGTACTTC.

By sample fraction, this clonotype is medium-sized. The DNA of the CDR3 is TGTGCCAGCGTCGCGACAGGGGCCCACACTGAAGCTTTCTTT. It yields the protein CASVATGAHTEAFF. The chain joins TRBV7-9 to TRBJ1-1, with TRBD1 matching over 8 bases. The CDR3 consists of 14 residues. The ends lost 8 bases at V and 3 bases at J; junction bases unmatched: 8. The germline V gene has CDR1 SEHNR and CDR2 FQNEAQ (reference sequence).

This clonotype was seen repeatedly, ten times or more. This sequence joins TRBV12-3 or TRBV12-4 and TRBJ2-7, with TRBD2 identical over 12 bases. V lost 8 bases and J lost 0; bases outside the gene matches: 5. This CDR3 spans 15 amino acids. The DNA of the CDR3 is TGTGCCAGCTCTACTAGCGGGAGGTCCTCCTACGAGCAGTACTTC. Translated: CASSTSGRSSYEQYF.

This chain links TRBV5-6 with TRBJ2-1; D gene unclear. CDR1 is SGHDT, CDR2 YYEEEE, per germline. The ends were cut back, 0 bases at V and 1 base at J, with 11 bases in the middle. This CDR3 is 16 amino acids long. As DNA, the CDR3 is TGTGCCAGCAGCTTGGCCGTCTTAGGGTCCTACAATGAGCAGTTCTTC. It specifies CASSLAVLGSYNEQFF. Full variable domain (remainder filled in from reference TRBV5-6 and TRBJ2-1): DAGVTQSPTHLIKTRGQQVTLRCSPKSGHDTVSWYQQALGQGPQFIFQYYEEEERQRGNFPDRFSGHQFPNYSSELNVNALLLGDSALYLCASSLAVLGSYNEQFFGPGTRLTVL.

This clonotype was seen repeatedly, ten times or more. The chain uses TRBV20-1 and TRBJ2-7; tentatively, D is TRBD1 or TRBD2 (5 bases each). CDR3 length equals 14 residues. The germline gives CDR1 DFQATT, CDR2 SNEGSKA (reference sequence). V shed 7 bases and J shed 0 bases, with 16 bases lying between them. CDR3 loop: CSVLGWDLSYEQYF. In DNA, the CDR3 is TGCAGTGTTTTGGGATGGGACCTCTCCTACGAGCAGTACTTC.

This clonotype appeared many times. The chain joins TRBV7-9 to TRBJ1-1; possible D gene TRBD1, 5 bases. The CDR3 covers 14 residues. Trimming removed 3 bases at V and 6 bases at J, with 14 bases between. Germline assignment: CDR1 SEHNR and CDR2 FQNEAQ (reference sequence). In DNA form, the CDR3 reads TGTGCCAGCAGCTTTGAAGGGGTTTTGGCTGAAGCTTTCTTT. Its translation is CASSFEGVLAEAFF.

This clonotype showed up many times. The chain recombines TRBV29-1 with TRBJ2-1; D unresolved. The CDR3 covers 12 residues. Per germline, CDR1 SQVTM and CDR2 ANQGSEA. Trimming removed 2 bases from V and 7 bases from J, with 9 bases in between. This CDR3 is CSVEIGKNEQFF. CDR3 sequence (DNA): TGCAGCGTTGAAATTGGCAAAAATGAGCAGTTCTTC.

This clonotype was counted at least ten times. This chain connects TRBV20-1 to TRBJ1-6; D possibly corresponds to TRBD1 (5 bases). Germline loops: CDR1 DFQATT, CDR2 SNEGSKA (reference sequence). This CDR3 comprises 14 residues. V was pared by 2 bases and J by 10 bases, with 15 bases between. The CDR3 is CSARKGLLQSPLHF. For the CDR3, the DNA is TGCAGTGCTAGAAAGGGGCTGCTACAATCACCCCTCCACTTT.

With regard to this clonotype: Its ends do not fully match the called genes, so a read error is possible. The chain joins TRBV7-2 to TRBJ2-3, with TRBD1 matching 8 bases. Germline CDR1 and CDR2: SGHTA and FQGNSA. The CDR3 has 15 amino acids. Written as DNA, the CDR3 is TGTACCAGAAACCAGGGGGCGGGTGTCACAGATACGGAGTATTTT. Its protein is CTRNQGAGVTDTEYF. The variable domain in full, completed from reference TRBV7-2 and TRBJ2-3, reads GAGVSQSPSNKVTEKGKDVELRCDPISGHTALYWYRQSLGQGLEFLIYFQGNSAPDKSGLPSDRFSAERTGGSVSTLTIQRTQQEDSAVYLCTRNQGAGVTDTEYFGPGTRLTVL.

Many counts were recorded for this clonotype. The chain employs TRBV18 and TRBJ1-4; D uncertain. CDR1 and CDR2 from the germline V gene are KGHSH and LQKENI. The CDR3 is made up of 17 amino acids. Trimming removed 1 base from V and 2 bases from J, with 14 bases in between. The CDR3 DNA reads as TGTGCCAGCTCACCACTAAAGGGAGGGTCGACTAATGAAAAACTGTTTTTT. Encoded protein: CASSPLKGGSTNEKLFF.

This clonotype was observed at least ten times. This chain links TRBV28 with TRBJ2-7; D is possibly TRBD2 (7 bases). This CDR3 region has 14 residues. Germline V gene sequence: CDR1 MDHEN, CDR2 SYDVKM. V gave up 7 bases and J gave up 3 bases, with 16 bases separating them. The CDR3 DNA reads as TGTGCCAGCACAACCGGGGGGACAATCTACGAGCAGTACTTC. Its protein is CASTTGGTIYEQYF. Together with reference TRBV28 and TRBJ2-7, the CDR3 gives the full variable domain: DVKVTQSSRYLVKRTGEKVFLECVQDMDHENMFWYRQDPGLGLRLIYFSYDVKMKEKGDIPEGYSVSREKKERFSLILESASTNQTSMYLCASTTGGTIYEQYFGPGTRLTVT.

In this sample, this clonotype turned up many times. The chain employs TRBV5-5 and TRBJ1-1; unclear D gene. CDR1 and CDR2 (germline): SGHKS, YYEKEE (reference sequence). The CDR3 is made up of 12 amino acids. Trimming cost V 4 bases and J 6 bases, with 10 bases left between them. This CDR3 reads CASSLEMAEAFF. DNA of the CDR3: TGTGCCAGCAGCCTCGAGATGGCTGAAGCTTTCTTT.

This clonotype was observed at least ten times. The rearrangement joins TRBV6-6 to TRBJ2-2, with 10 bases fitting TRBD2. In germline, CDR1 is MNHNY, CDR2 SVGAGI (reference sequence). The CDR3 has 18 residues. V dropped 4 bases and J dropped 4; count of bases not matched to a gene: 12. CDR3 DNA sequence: TGTGCCAGCAGTTCCGCGGAGCGGGAGGGTCATCGCACCGGGGAGCTGTTTTTT. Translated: CASSSAEREGHRTGELFF.

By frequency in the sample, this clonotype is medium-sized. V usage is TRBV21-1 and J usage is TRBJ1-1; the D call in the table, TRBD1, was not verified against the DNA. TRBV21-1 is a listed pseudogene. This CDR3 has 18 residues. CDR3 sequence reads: CASRDPPGVPGSNTEAFF. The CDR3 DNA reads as TGTGCCAGCCGGGACCCACCAGGGGTACCGGGGTCGAACACTGAAGCTTTCTTT.

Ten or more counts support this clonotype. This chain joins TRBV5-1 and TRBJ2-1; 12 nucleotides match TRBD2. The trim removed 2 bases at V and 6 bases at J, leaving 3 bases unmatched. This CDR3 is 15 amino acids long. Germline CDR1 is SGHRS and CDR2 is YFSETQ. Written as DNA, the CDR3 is TGCGCCAGCAGCTTCACTAGCGGGAGGATCAATGAGCAGTTCTTC. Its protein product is CASSFTSGRINEQFF.

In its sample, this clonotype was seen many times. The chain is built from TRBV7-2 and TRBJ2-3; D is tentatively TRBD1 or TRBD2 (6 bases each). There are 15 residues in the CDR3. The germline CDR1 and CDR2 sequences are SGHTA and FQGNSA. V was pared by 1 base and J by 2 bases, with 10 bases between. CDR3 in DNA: TGTGCCAGCAGCTTAGTTGGGGGGCACACAGATACGCAGTATTTT. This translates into CASSLVGGHTDTQYF.

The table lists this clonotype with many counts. DNA of the CDR3: TGTGCCAGCAGTTCTGAACCCACGAACACCGGGGAGCTGTTTTTT. This gives the protein CASSSEPTNTGELFF. The chain recombines TRBV6-5 with TRBJ2-2; D call uncertain. The V gene's germline CDR1 is MNHEY and CDR2 SVGAGI. V was clipped by 4 bases and J by 0 bases, with 9 bases between them. The CDR3 runs 15 residues.

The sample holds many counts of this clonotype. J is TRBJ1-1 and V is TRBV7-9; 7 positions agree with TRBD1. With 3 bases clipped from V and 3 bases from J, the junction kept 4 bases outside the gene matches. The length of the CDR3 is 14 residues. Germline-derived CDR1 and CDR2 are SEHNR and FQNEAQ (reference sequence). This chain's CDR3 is CASSFRGGDTEAFF. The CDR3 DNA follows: TGTGCCAGCAGCTTCAGGGGGGGTGACACTGAAGCTTTCTTT.